Below, 11 T cell receptor beta chains from the same sample are listed, as sequenced in a study of T cell repertoires in ileal Crohn's disease. The data were produced by immunoSEQ multiplex PCR, yet TCRdb's version contains in-frame clones alone and is incomplete. Among 11,000 to 15,000 clones, roughly 80% were seen once, and the ten largest hold less than 6.5%. The sequenced material came from ileal tissue. Source of these receptors: an adult with Crohn's disease.

This clone has more than one count but fewer than ten. The CDR3 DNA follows: TGTGCCAGCTCACCAGTGGGGGCAGGTGAAAAACTGTTTTTT. Translated: CASSPVGAGEKLFF. V gene TRBV18 combines with J gene TRBJ1-4; a possible D gene is TRBD1 (6 bases). The germline CDR1 and CDR2 sequences are KGHSH and LQKENI. Trimming took 2 bases from V and 7 from J, leaving 11 bases between them. CDR3 size: 14 residues.

This clone showed up just once. V gene TRBV5-1 combines with J gene TRBJ1-3; no definite D call. V lost 0 bases, J lost 0 bases, and 4 bases lay in between. This CDR3 region has 14 residues. CDR1 is SGHRS, CDR2 YFSETQ, per germline. CDR3 region: CASSLVGSGNTIYF. CDR3 nucleotide sequence: TGCGCCAGCAGCTTGGTCGGCTCTGGAAACACCATATATTTT.

This clone came up a few times. This chain joins TRBV18 and TRBJ2-2; D is uncertain. The germline V gene has CDR1 KGHSH and CDR2 LQKENI. V was cut by 1 base and J by 7 bases, with 7 bases left in between. The length of the CDR3 is 13 residues. The CDR3 nucleotides read TGTGCCAGCTCACCACTAATAAACGGGGAGCTGTTTTTT. As protein: CASSPLINGELFF.

This clone was counted only a few times. The V and J genes are TRBV10-3 and TRBJ2-3, with 9 positions matching TRBD1. CDR1 ENHRY and CDR2 SYGVKD come from the germline V gene. There are 17 residues in the CDR3. Trimming at V came to 0 bases and at J to 4 bases, leaving 8 bases not matched to a gene. CDR3 residues: CAISESGQGFKADTQYF. The CDR3 nucleotides read TGTGCCATCAGTGAGTCGGGACAGGGATTTAAGGCAGATACGCAGTATTTT.

This rearrangement joins TRBV9 to TRBJ1-5; the match to TRBD1 covers 7 bases. This CDR3 contains 14 residues. With V trimmed by 3 bases and J by 3 bases, 3 bases remained unmatched. Looked up from germline, CDR1 is SGDLS and CDR2 is YYNGEE. The chain's CDR3 is CASSAGTDNQPQHF. In DNA form, the CDR3 reads TGTGCCAGCAGCGCAGGGACAGACAATCAGCCCCAGCATTTT.

In nucleotides, the CDR3 is TGTGCCAGCAGCCGTATAGCTGAGCAGTTCTTC. This sequence encodes CASSRIAEQFF. This rearrangement joins TRBV7-9 to TRBJ2-1; D gene ambiguous. The V gene lost 5 bases and the J gene lost 9 bases, with 8 bases spanning the gap. The V gene's germline CDR1 is SEHNR and CDR2 FQNEAQ (reference sequence). The CDR3 has 11 amino acids.

CDR3 protein: CASSKVGQAPF. The CDR3 bases are TGTGCCAGCAGCAAAGTAGGACAGGCCCCTTTC. This chain connects TRBV21-1 to TRBJ1-2; TRBD1 is taken as the D call from the table, unchecked against the DNA. TRBV21-1 is labeled a pseudogene. The CDR3 consists of 11 residues.

This chain connects TRBV29-1 to TRBJ2-1; D gene uncertain. Germline assignment: CDR1 SQVTM and CDR2 ANQGSEA. The CDR3 extends over 13 amino acids. Trimming cost V 4 bases and J 3 bases, with 10 bases left between them. This chain's CDR3 is CSVVYSSYNEQFF. As DNA, the CDR3 is TGCAGCGTTGTATATAGCAGCTACAATGAGCAGTTCTTC.

CDR3 DNA: TGCGCCAGCGGGGCTGGGCAGGGATCAGAGACCCAGTACTTC. Translation: CASGAGQGSETQYF. The chain is built from TRBV5-1 and TRBJ2-5; possible D gene TRBD1, 5 bases. Germline loops: CDR1 SGHRS, CDR2 YFSETQ. The CDR3 covers 14 residues. V lost 7 bases and J 4 bases, leaving 17 bases between the germline ends.

The chain links TRBV4-1 to TRBJ2-5; TRBD2 might be the D (5 bases). Germline values: CDR1 MGHRA, CDR2 YSYEKL. The V end was cut by 0 bases, the J end by 7 bases, with 21 bases between. The CDR3 is made up of 17 amino acids. CDR3 bases: TGCGCCAGCAGCCAAGATCGTGGCTATTCCCGGGGTGGGACCCAGTACTTC. Translation: CASSQDRGYSRGGTQYF.

The chain couples TRBV7-2 to TRBJ2-7, with 8 bases matching TRBD2. The CDR3 spans 15 residues. V was pared by 3 bases and J by 4 bases, with 8 bases of the junction left unmatched. Germline loops: CDR1 SGHTA, CDR2 FQGNSA. CDR3 region: CASSFGASGLYEQYF. CDR3 coding DNA: TGTGCCAGCAGCTTTGGGGCTAGCGGGCTGTACGAGCAGTACTTC.